This T cell receptor beta chain was sequenced during a study of blood T cell repertoires in COVID-19. Looking at the study overall: COVID-19 samples collected from the United States, Italy and Spain covered acute and convalescent phases. Sample material is recorded as cDNA or gDNA derived from T cells, B-cell-depleted T cells, or PBMCs.

J lost 9 bases, V lost 7 bases, and 10 bases had no gene match. This CDR3 has 14 amino acids. In germline, CDR1 is LNHDA, CDR2 SQIVND (reference sequence). Original methodology: Amplification with reference gene primers provided the estimates of nucleated cell counts. Profiled with immunoSEQ multiplex PCR; TCRdb holds only in-frame clones, not every one. V, J and clone size derive from that table, while D and trimming were established from the DNA sequence. The table shows about 96,000 clones, with around three quarters occurring only once. The TCR sequence derives from a man aged 50 to 60 who had recovered from COVID-19. V is TRBV19 and J is TRBJ2-4; 9 nucleotides agree with TRBD1. The sequenced sample consisted of peripheral blood. CDR3 loop: CASNPPGQGSIQYF. DNA for the CDR3: TGTGCCAGTAATCCTCCGGGACAGGGATCCATTCAGTACTTC. Drawing the rest from reference TRBV19 and TRBJ2-4, the complete variable domain is DGGITQSPKYLFRKEGQNVTLSCEQNLNHDAMYWYRQDPGQGLRLIYYSQIVNDFQKGDIAEGYSVSREKKESFPLTVTSAQKNPTAFYLCASNPPGQGSIQYFGAGTRLSVL.